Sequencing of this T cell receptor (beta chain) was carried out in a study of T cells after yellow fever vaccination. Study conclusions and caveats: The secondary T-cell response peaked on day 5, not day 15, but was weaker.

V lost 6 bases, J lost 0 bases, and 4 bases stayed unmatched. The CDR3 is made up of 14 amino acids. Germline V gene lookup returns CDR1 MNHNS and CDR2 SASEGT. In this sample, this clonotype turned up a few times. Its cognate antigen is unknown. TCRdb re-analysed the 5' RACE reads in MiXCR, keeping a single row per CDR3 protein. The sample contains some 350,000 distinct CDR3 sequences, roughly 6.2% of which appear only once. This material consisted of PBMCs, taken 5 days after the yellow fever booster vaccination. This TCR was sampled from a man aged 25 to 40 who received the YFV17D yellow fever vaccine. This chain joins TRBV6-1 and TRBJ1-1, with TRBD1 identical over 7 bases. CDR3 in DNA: TGTGCCAGCAGACCAGGGGGATTGAACACTGAAGCTTTCTTT. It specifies CASRPGGLNTEAFF.